The rows below give T cell receptor beta chains drawn from one sample of a study of T cell responses to AZD1222 COVID-19 vaccine. Profiled with immunoSEQ multiplex PCR; TCRdb holds only in-frame clones, not every one. Counted here are roughly 100,000 clones, about 88% occurring once; the ten biggest clones make up about an eighth. Sequenced material: peripheral blood, taken on day 0 of AZD1222 vaccination. The source of these receptors is an adult in good health. Each CDR3 is given with its conserved first and last residue. A D gene is named only where the DNA matches it firmly. Not every row has a clone size; where given, it reads once, few, many or a size class.

CDR3 protein | CDR3 DNA | clone size | D gene | J gene | V gene
CAWSYRGSGYTF | TGTGCCTGGTCCTACAGGGGTAGTGGCTACACCTTC | few | TRBD1 | TRBJ1-2 | TRBV30
CASSPSGPGKADTQYF | TGTGCCAGCAGCCCTAGTGGGCCGGGCAAAGCAGATACGCAGTATTTT | . | . | TRBJ2-3 | TRBV7-8
CASSLVTGKPSYEQYF | TGTGCCAGCAGCTTAGTGACAGGGAAACCCTCCTACGAGCAGTACTTC | . | TRBD1 | TRBJ2-7 | TRBV7-2
CASSSPLGVGDTEAFF | TGTGCCAGCAGCTCCCCTTTGGGCGTAGGGGACACTGAAGCTTTCTTT | . | . | TRBJ1-1 | TRBV7-2
CAISDPLNTDTQYF | TGTGCCATCAGTGACCCTCTGAACACAGATACGCAGTATTTT | . | . | TRBJ2-3 | TRBV10-3
CASLRGPNEQFF | TGTGCCAGTCTAAGGGGGCCCAATGAGCAGTTCTTC | . | TRBD1 | TRBJ2-1 | TRBV19
CASSLELAGEEQFF | TGTGCCAGCAGCTTGGAACTAGCGGGGGAGGAGCAGTTCTTC | . | TRBD2 | TRBJ2-1 | TRBV5-4
CASSVERGLSYEQYF | TGTGCCAGCAGTGTAGAGCGGGGTCTCTCCTACGAGCAGTACTTC | . | TRBD2 | TRBJ2-7 | TRBV28
CASSPQGALGYTF | TGTGCCAGTAGTCCACAGGGGGCTCTGGGCTACACCTTC | . | TRBD1 | TRBJ1-2 | TRBV19
CASSLPSGPQHF | TGTGCCAGCAGCCTCCCCTCAGGGCCCCAGCATTTT | few | . | TRBJ1-5 | TRBV5-6
CASSVAGAARGYTF | TGTGCCAGCAGCGTAGCCGGGGCCGCTCGTGGCTACACCTTC | . | . | TRBJ1-2 | TRBV9
CASSFFGTQFTDTQYF | TGTGCCAGCAGTTTCTTCGGGACACAGTTCACAGATACGCAGTATTTT | . | . | TRBJ2-3 | TRBV27
CASSLFDGGKQYF | TGTGCCAGCAGTTTGTTCGACGGGGGCAAGCAGTACTTC | . | . | TRBJ2-7 | TRBV12-3/TRBV12-4